The T cell receptor beta chain described here comes from a study of CD8 T cells in Susac syndrome (dated by TCRdb to the late 2010s). In terms of the full investigation: The study used repertoire sequencing to test whether antigen drove CD8+ T cell activation and differentiation in Susac syndrome. General conclusions and limits of the study: The number of individuals in the TCR sequencing and HLA analysis was acknowledged as relatively small.

RNA was extracted with the RNeasy kit and about 0.5 to 1 ug was reverse transcribed using random hexamers. TCR beta CDR3 regions were amplified with the immunoSEQ multiplex PCR assay covering 54 Vbeta and 13 Jbeta segments. PCR amplification bias was corrected by using a synthetic template baseline for primer optimization and computational correction. Per the source publication's procedure: Only productive sequences were kept, with reads annotated to V, D and J genes according to IMGT and analyzed in immunoSEQ Analyzer. Clonality was calculated as one minus the Shannon entropy normalized by log2 of the number of productive unique sequences. For each patient and control, public and private clones were evaluated among the 100 most prevalent clones. Clones were defined as Susac-specific when absent from the healthy and MS cohorts, from about 1,100 published viral clones and from other ImmuneACCESS disease sequences. Starting from the raw public reads, TCRdb applied fastp trimming at Q25, assembled clones with MiXCR and retained in-frame beta chains. Each entry is one CDR3 protein sequence, shown with its most common DNA and genes. In this record, the V and J calls reflect TCRdb's handling and not the investigators' own analysis. This sample comprises about 180,000 distinct CDR3 sequences, 90% to 97% of them detected only once. Of the sample, around 0.093% is held by the ten largest clones.

The CDR3 measures 14 amino acids from cysteine to phenylalanine. Only the CDR3 DNA is retained, 42 bases long and in frame from the first base. V trim: 1 base; J trim: 8 bases; unmatched bases: 10. In the germline V gene, CDR1 corresponds to SQVTM and CDR2 to ANQGSEA. High-throughput TCR beta sequencing profiled peripheral blood CD8+ and CD4+ T cells from healthy donors, Susac syndrome patients and multiple sclerosis patients. The multiple sclerosis controls were treatment-naive patients whose relapsing-remitting disease, either stable or active, fulfilled the revised McDonald criteria. Bulk CD8+ and CD4+ T cells were purified by magnetic negative isolation, while CD8+ TEMRA cells were enriched using FACS. Blood was collected in EDTA tubes and processed within 24 hours, with PBMCs isolated through density gradient centrifugation. PBMCs intended for TCR sequencing were cryopreserved in liquid nitrogen and were subsequently thawed in a 37 degrees C water bath. A purity of at least 90% was achieved for sorted or isolated CD4+, CD8+ and CD8+ TEMRA cells.

On this clonotype: No antigen is known for it. Base qualities are missing; no much larger clone stands one base away.

The sequence derives from a human donor with multiple sclerosis. The chain employs TRBV29-1 and TRBJ1-2, with 7 junctional bases fitting TRBD1. Sequencing was done on a sample of CD4+ T cells from PBMCs. The DNA is as follows: TGCAGCGTTGAAGTTCAACAGGGGTTTCGGGGCTACACCTTC. Its translation reads: CSVEVQQGFRGYTF.